This is a list of T cell receptor beta chains from one sample in a study of T-cell memory formation after mild COVID-19. TCRdb re-called the 5' RACE reads through MiXCR, storing one row per CDR3 protein. The sample lists about 260,000 distinct CDR3 sequences; 15% to 20% were seen once. The sample consisted of PBMCs or a T cell subset sorted from them (not recorded which). The receptors were gathered from a man aged 18 to 29 who had mild COVID-19 (a few samples of this study predate the infection). Cell type and time point are not known. The CDR3 runs from the conserved cysteine through the conserved F or W. D genes are given only for firm matches. Clone size appears in some rows only: once, few, many, or a class for an expanded clone.

J gene: TRBJ2-5; D gene: .; V gene: TRBV9; clone size: .; CDR3 DNA: TGTGCCAGCAGCGTAGCGGTCGGGATCCAAGAGACCCAGTACTTC; CDR3 protein: CASSVAVGIQETQYF
J gene: TRBJ1-1; D gene: .; V gene: TRBV6-4; clone size: .; CDR3 DNA: TGTGCCAGCAGTGCAACGGGGTACACTGAAGCTTTCTTT; CDR3 protein: CASSATGYTEAFF
J gene: TRBJ2-5; D gene: .; V gene: TRBV7-6; clone size: few; CDR3 DNA: TGTGCCAGCAGCTTTTCCGCACGAGAGACCCAGTACTTC; CDR3 protein: CASSFSARETQYF
J gene: TRBJ2-7; D gene: .; V gene: TRBV6-6; clone size: few; CDR3 DNA: TGTGCCAGCAGTTACTCCACCAGGGTAAACTACGAGCAGTACTTC; CDR3 protein: CASSYSTRVNYEQYF
J gene: TRBJ1-1; D gene: TRBD1; V gene: TRBV7-9; clone size: few; CDR3 DNA: TGTGCCAGCAGCGGCCTGAGGGACAGGATGAACACTGAAGCTTTCTTT; CDR3 protein: CASSGLRDRMNTEAFF
J gene: TRBJ1-3; D gene: .; V gene: TRBV29-1; clone size: few; CDR3 DNA: TGCAGCGTATCCGGGACTCGGGGAAACACCATATATTTT; CDR3 protein: CSVSGTRGNTIYF
J gene: TRBJ1-5; D gene: .; V gene: TRBV5-6; clone size: many; CDR3 DNA: TGTGCCAGCAGCGAGACCAGGGGAAGCAATCAGCCCCAGCATTTT; CDR3 protein: CASSETRGSNQPQHF
J gene: TRBJ2-7; D gene: TRBD2; V gene: TRBV19; clone size: few; CDR3 DNA: TGTGCCACCAGGGAGGGGTCGGACGAGCAGTACTTC; CDR3 protein: CATREGSDEQYF
J gene: TRBJ2-1; D gene: .; V gene: TRBV12-3/TRBV12-4; clone size: .; CDR3 DNA: TGTGCCAGCAGTTTAGCAGCACCCAGAGCCGATGAGCAGTTCTTC; CDR3 protein: CASSLAAPRADEQFF
J gene: TRBJ2-3; D gene: TRBD2; V gene: TRBV6-5; clone size: .; CDR3 DNA: TGTGCCAGCAGTCGCCCCGTTGGGGCGGGGGGCACAGATACGCAGTATTTT; CDR3 protein: CASSRPVGAGGTDTQYF
J gene: TRBJ1-2; D gene: .; V gene: TRBV7-2; clone size: .; CDR3 DNA: TGTGCCAGCAGCTTAGCGGAAGGGGCTGGCTACACCTTC; CDR3 protein: CASSLAEGAGYTF
J gene: TRBJ1-1; D gene: TRBD1; V gene: TRBV15; clone size: few; CDR3 DNA: TGTGCCACCAGCAGAGACGGGACAGGGGGTCTAGAAGCTTTCTTT; CDR3 protein: CATSRDGTGGLEAFF
J gene: TRBJ2-5; D gene: .; V gene: TRBV28; clone size: once; CDR3 DNA: TGTGCCAGCAGTCCCCCCACCTTCGAGGGCCTCCAAGAGACCCAGTACTTC; CDR3 protein: CASSPPTFEGLQETQYF
J gene: TRBJ2-6; D gene: .; V gene: TRBV7-2; clone size: many; CDR3 DNA: TGTGCCAGCAGTACCTCAGGGTCTGGGGCCAACGTCCTGACTTTC; CDR3 protein: CASSTSGSGANVLTF
J gene: TRBJ2-5; D gene: .; V gene: TRBV4-1; clone size: .; CDR3 DNA: TGCGCCAGCAGCCATGTGCAGGGATCCCAAGAGACCCAGTACTTC; CDR3 protein: CASSHVQGSQETQYF
J gene: TRBJ1-1; D gene: TRBD1; V gene: TRBV5-1; clone size: .; CDR3 DNA: TGCGCCAGCAGCAGGGACAGGGTCGCTGAAGCTTTCTTT; CDR3 protein: CASSRDRVAEAFF
J gene: TRBJ1-2; D gene: .; V gene: TRBV29-1; clone size: .; CDR3 DNA: TGCAGCGACAGAAACTATGGCTACACCTTC; CDR3 protein: CSDRNYGYTF
J gene: TRBJ1-5; D gene: TRBD1; V gene: TRBV6-1; clone size: few; CDR3 DNA: TGTGCCAGCAGTGTGGACAGGGGGCTTCAGCCCCAGCATTTT; CDR3 protein: CASSVDRGLQPQHF
J gene: TRBJ1-5; D gene: .; V gene: TRBV5-8; clone size: few; CDR3 DNA: TGTGCCAGCAGCTCGCGGGTAGGGGGAAGCAATCAGCCCCAGCATTTT; CDR3 protein: CASSSRVGGSNQPQHF
J gene: TRBJ1-1; D gene: TRBD1; V gene: TRBV10-3; clone size: .; CDR3 DNA: TGTGCCATCAGTGGGGCGCAGGGGGGAAACACTGAAGCTTTCTTT; CDR3 protein: CAISGAQGGNTEAFF
J gene: TRBJ2-3; D gene: .; V gene: TRBV9; clone size: .; CDR3 DNA: TGTGCCAGCAGCGTAGGTTCTGTCCAGTATTTT; CDR3 protein: CASSVGSVQYF
J gene: TRBJ1-5; D gene: .; V gene: TRBV5-1; clone size: .; CDR3 DNA: TGCGCCAGCAGACTGGGTGGCAATCAGCCCCAGCATTTT; CDR3 protein: CASRLGGNQPQHF
J gene: TRBJ2-5; D gene: TRBD1; V gene: TRBV7-7; clone size: .; CDR3 DNA: TGTGCTAGCAGAGGACAGGGAGGAGAGACCCAGTACTTC; CDR3 protein: CASRGQGGETQYF
J gene: TRBJ1-2; D gene: TRBD1; V gene: TRBV4-2; clone size: .; CDR3 DNA: TGTGCCAGCAGCCGGGCCGGGACAGGGAGTAACTATGGCTACACCTTC; CDR3 protein: CASSRAGTGSNYGYTF
J gene: TRBJ1-3; D gene: .; V gene: TRBV4-1; clone size: few; CDR3 DNA: TGCGCCAGCAGCCAAGAATGGGTCCTCTCTGGAAACACCATATATTTT; CDR3 protein: CASSQEWVLSGNTIYF
J gene: TRBJ1-1; D gene: .; V gene: TRBV5-5; clone size: few; CDR3 DNA: TGTGCCAGCAGCGCCTCAGGGGACGCGAACACTGAAGCTTTCTTT; CDR3 protein: CASSASGDANTEAFF
J gene: TRBJ2-6; D gene: .; V gene: TRBV20-1; clone size: many; CDR3 DNA: TGCAGTGCTAGATCGGCAGGAGTCCTGACTTTC; CDR3 protein: CSARSAGVLTF
J gene: TRBJ2-3; D gene: TRBD2; V gene: TRBV4-1; clone size: few; CDR3 DNA: TGCGCCAGCAGCCAAGCCGGCGGGGGGGCGACAGATACGCAGTATTTT; CDR3 protein: CASSQAGGGATDTQYF
J gene: TRBJ1-4; D gene: .; V gene: TRBV18; clone size: few; CDR3 DNA: TGTGCCAGCTCACCGTCAGTGGACATGGGAGAAAAACTGTTTTTT; CDR3 protein: CASSPSVDMGEKLFF
J gene: TRBJ1-5; D gene: .; V gene: TRBV24-1; clone size: .; CDR3 DNA: TGTGCCACCAGTGATGACCATCAGCCCCAGCATTTT; CDR3 protein: CATSDDHQPQHF
J gene: TRBJ2-2; D gene: TRBD2; V gene: TRBV7-3; clone size: .; CDR3 DNA: TGTGCCAGCAGCCTGGGACTAGCGGGGAACGGGGAGCTGTTTTTT; CDR3 protein: CASSLGLAGNGELFF
J gene: TRBJ2-5; D gene: .; V gene: TRBV12-3/TRBV12-4; clone size: few; CDR3 DNA: TGTGCCAGCAGTCGCTTCCGTGAGACCCAGTACTTC; CDR3 protein: CASSRFRETQYF
J gene: TRBJ2-5; D gene: TRBD1; V gene: TRBV6-2/TRBV6-3; clone size: few; CDR3 DNA: TGTGCCAGCAGTTACTCGGGGACAGATTACCAAGAGACCCAGTACTTC; CDR3 protein: CASSYSGTDYQETQYF
J gene: TRBJ2-5; D gene: .; V gene: TRBV12-3/TRBV12-4; clone size: many; CDR3 DNA: TGTGCCAGCACTCCCCCGGGGGAAGAGACCCAGTACTTC; CDR3 protein: CASTPPGEETQYF
J gene: TRBJ1-2; D gene: TRBD1; V gene: TRBV24-1; clone size: .; CDR3 DNA: TGTGCCACCAGTCCCGGGACAGGGAACTATGGCTACACCTTC; CDR3 protein: CATSPGTGNYGYTF
J gene: TRBJ2-2; D gene: TRBD2; V gene: TRBV3-1; clone size: few; CDR3 DNA: TGTGCCAGCAGCCAGCGACTAGCGGTTTCCACCGGGGAGCTGTTTTTT; CDR3 protein: CASSQRLAVSTGELFF
J gene: TRBJ2-4; D gene: .; V gene: TRBV7-2; clone size: .; CDR3 DNA: TGTGCCAGCAGCTTGAAACCGCTACTAGCCAAAAACATTCAGTACTTC; CDR3 protein: CASSLKPLLAKNIQYF
J gene: TRBJ1-2; D gene: .; V gene: TRBV9; clone size: few; CDR3 DNA: TGTGCCAGCAGCCCTACCCCAGTGGATGGCTACACCTTC; CDR3 protein: CASSPTPVDGYTF
J gene: TRBJ2-1; D gene: TRBD2; V gene: TRBV20-1; clone size: .; CDR3 DNA: TGCAGTGCTAGAGCGACGACTAGCGGGGGGGCATATGAGCAGTTCTTC; CDR3 protein: CSARATTSGGAYEQFF
J gene: TRBJ1-2; D gene: .; V gene: TRBV24-1; clone size: .; CDR3 DNA: TGTGCCACCAGTGATTGGGGTAACTATGGCTACACCTTC; CDR3 protein: CATSDWGNYGYTF
J gene: TRBJ2-5; D gene: TRBD2; V gene: TRBV20-1; clone size: .; CDR3 DNA: TGCAGTGCTGCGCGGGGGGAGGGGACCCAGTACTTC; CDR3 protein: CSAARGEGTQYF
J gene: TRBJ2-3; D gene: TRBD2; V gene: TRBV4-1; clone size: few; CDR3 DNA: TGCGCCAGCAGCCAAGATCCGGCTAGCGGGGCCACAGATACGCAGTATTTT; CDR3 protein: CASSQDPASGATDTQYF
J gene: TRBJ2-7; D gene: .; V gene: TRBV6-2/TRBV6-3; clone size: few; CDR3 DNA: TGTGCCAGCAGAGAAGGTTGGGGGAGCTCCTACGAGCAGTACTTC; CDR3 protein: CASREGWGSSYEQYF
J gene: TRBJ1-3; D gene: .; V gene: TRBV7-2; clone size: .; CDR3 DNA: TGTGCCAGCAGCTTATTGGGCATTTCTGGAAACACCATATATTTT; CDR3 protein: CASSLLGISGNTIYF
J gene: TRBJ1-2; D gene: .; V gene: TRBV27; clone size: .; CDR3 DNA: TGTGCCAGCCGCGGTTCGGGCTATGGCTACACCTTC; CDR3 protein: CASRGSGYGYTF
J gene: TRBJ2-3; D gene: .; V gene: TRBV18; clone size: .; CDR3 DNA: TGTGCCAGCTCACCCGTCCAGGGAGATACGCAGTATTTT; CDR3 protein: CASSPVQGDTQYF
J gene: TRBJ2-5; D gene: TRBD2; V gene: TRBV7-2; clone size: few; CDR3 DNA: TGTGCCAGCAGCTTTCAGCGGGGGGCCCAAGAGACCCAGTACTTC; CDR3 protein: CASSFQRGAQETQYF
J gene: TRBJ2-3; D gene: .; V gene: TRBV4-3; clone size: .; CDR3 DNA: TGCGCCAGCAGCCAAGATTTGAGGCAGACTGTGGGGGATACGCAGTATTTT; CDR3 protein: CASSQDLRQTVGDTQYF
J gene: TRBJ1-2; D gene: .; V gene: TRBV6-5; clone size: .; CDR3 DNA: TGTGCCAGCAGTTCGGACACAACTAACTATGGCTACACCTTC; CDR3 protein: CASSSDTTNYGYTF
J gene: TRBJ2-1; D gene: .; V gene: TRBV5-4; clone size: .; CDR3 DNA: TGTGCCAGCGGTCTCAATGAGCAGTTCTTC; CDR3 protein: CASGLNEQFF
J gene: TRBJ2-5; D gene: .; V gene: TRBV20-1; clone size: .; CDR3 DNA: TGCAGTGCTAGCGATGAGACCCAGTACTTC; CDR3 protein: CSASDETQYF
J gene: TRBJ2-6; D gene: .; V gene: TRBV2; clone size: .; CDR3 DNA: TGTGCCAGCAGTGCCCTTAACTCTGGGGCCAACGTCCTGACTTTC; CDR3 protein: CASSALNSGANVLTF
J gene: TRBJ1-5; D gene: .; V gene: TRBV6-5; clone size: few; CDR3 DNA: TGTGCCAGCAGTTTAAGGGGAATTAGCAATCAGCCCCAGCATTTT; CDR3 protein: CASSLRGISNQPQHF